Each of the 10 T cell receptor beta chains below was sequenced from the same sample in a study of response to subunit inactivated influenza vaccine. TCRdb used MiXCR to reprocess the RT-PCR reads, holding one entry per CDR3 protein. The sample includes more than 400,000 distinct CDR3 sequences, around 7.7% seen only once; the top ten take around 13%. Sequencing was performed on PBMCs from blood, taken around 2 years after vaccination. These receptors originate from a man between 50 and 70 years old who received an inactivated influenza vaccine.

This clonotype was seen more than once but under ten times. The chain uses TRBV20-1 and TRBJ1-5; D is unresolved. V was pared by 5 bases and J by 6 bases, with 14 bases between. There are 13 residues in the CDR3. Germline loops: CDR1 DFQATT, CDR2 SNEGSKA (reference sequence). The CDR3: CSADRGSSQPQHF. The DNA of the CDR3 is TGCAGTGCTGACCGGGGTTCGAGTCAGCCCCAGCATTTT.

The table lists this clonotype with a few counts. The chain employs TRBV15 and TRBJ2-5; TRBD2 aligns across 9 bases. The CDR3 is 15 amino acids. Per germline, CDR1 LNHNV and CDR2 YYDKDF (reference sequence). After removal of 3 bases from V and 4 bases from J, the junction contained 6 bases not matched to a gene. CDR3 nucleotide sequence: TGTGCCACCAGCAGCCCGGGACTAGCTGGAGAGACCCAGTACTTC. Protein sequence: CATSSPGLAGETQYF.

The rearrangement joins TRBV7-9 to TRBJ1-4; D gene unclear. Germline CDR1 and CDR2: SEHNR and FQNEAQ (reference sequence). The CDR3 length is 15 residues. Trimming cost V 2 bases and J 7 bases, with 14 bases left between them. The CDR3 coding sequence is TGTGCCAGCAGCTTATATGGCCGGGAAGGTGAAAAACTGTTTTTT. Its translation is CASSLYGREGEKLFF.

The CDR3 sequence: CASSLRLAGITGELFF. The CDR3 DNA reads as TGTGCCAGCAGTTTGCGTCTAGCGGGAATCACCGGGGAGCTGTTTTTT. This chain connects TRBV27 to TRBJ2-2, with TRBD2 identical over 9 bases. Germline V gene sequence: CDR1 MNHEY, CDR2 SMNVEV (reference sequence). This CDR3 spans 16 amino acids. V lost 3 bases to trimming and J lost 4 bases; unmatched junction nucleotides: 6.

This clonotype was seen more than once but under ten times. The V and J genes are TRBV4-3 and TRBJ2-2; 9 positions match TRBD1. With 6 bases clipped from V and 6 bases from J, the junction kept 5 bases outside the gene matches. This CDR3 contains 14 residues. Germline values: CDR1 LGHNA, CDR2 YSLEER. CDR3 in DNA: TGCGCCAGCAGACAACAGGGGGCCGCCGGGGAGCTGTTTTTT. Its translation: CASRQQGAAGELFF.

This clonotype was counted between two and nine times. V is TRBV4-3 and J is TRBJ2-3; D is possibly TRBD1 (6 bases). This CDR3 has 14 amino acids. Deletions cut 4 bases from V and 9 bases from J, with 17 bases between. CDR1 is LGHNA, CDR2 YSLEER, per germline. The CDR3 nucleotides are TGCGCCAGCAGCCTAGGGACGGCTCAGGGGACGCAGTATTTT. This sequence encodes CASSLGTAQGTQYF.

This clonotype was seen many times. The V gene is TRBV6-2 or TRBV6-3, the J gene TRBJ2-1, with D hard to call. The CDR3 consists of 13 residues. Germline assignment: CDR1 MNHEY and CDR2 SVGEGT. The V end was cut by 2 bases, the J end by 7 bases, with 9 bases between. CDR3 sequence: CASSYNGWNEQFF. CDR3 nucleotide sequence: TGTGCCAGCAGTTACAACGGCTGGAATGAGCAGTTCTTC.

A few counts support this clonotype. This chain uses TRBV15 with TRBJ2-1; D is uncertain. V lost 0 bases, J lost 2 bases, and 11 bases lay in between. There are 16 residues in the CDR3. Germline V CDR1 and CDR2: LNHNV, YYDKDF (reference sequence). CDR3 protein: CATSRERHTAYNEQFF. The CDR3 DNA is TGTGCCACCAGCAGAGAAAGGCATACGGCCTACAATGAGCAGTTCTTC.

There are many counts of this clonotype. The V and J genes are TRBV20-1 and TRBJ2-1; D unresolved. The CDR3 extends over 12 amino acids. V was shortened by 3 bases and J by 9 bases, with 12 bases between the two germline ends. Germline V gene lookup returns CDR1 DFQATT and CDR2 SNEGSKA (reference sequence). CDR3 region: CSARAWLFEQFF. In DNA, the CDR3 is TGCAGTGCTAGGGCGTGGCTATTTGAGCAGTTCTTC.

Many counts were recorded for this clonotype. The chain links TRBV7-9 to TRBJ2-2; TRBD2 aligns across 12 bases. Germline assignment: CDR1 SEHNR and CDR2 FQNEAQ (reference sequence). This CDR3 has 16 residues. Germline trimming cut 5 bases from V and 5 bases from J; bases unmatched to any gene: 6. CDR3 in amino acids: CASSPLAGGKTGELFF. CDR3 DNA: TGTGCCAGCAGCCCACTAGCGGGAGGAAAGACCGGGGAGCTGTTTTTT.